Below are 30 T cell receptor beta chains sequenced from a single sample in a study of neurological immune-mediated disorders. TCRdb reanalysed the 5' RACE reads using MiXCR and keeps one entry per CDR3 protein. The sample has about 59,000 distinct CDR3 sequences; approximately 4% are singletons. The sample taken for sequencing was PBMCs. The origin of the receptors is a young woman with multiple sclerosis.

This clonotype was seen ten or more times. The rearrangement links TRBV29-1 to TRBJ1-2; D is perhaps TRBD1 (6 bases). Per the germline V gene, CDR1 is SQVTM and CDR2 is ANQGSEA. The CDR3 covers 11 residues. V lost 6 bases to trimming and J lost 7 bases, with 12 bases between them. Here the CDR3 reads CSVSTGFGYTF. As DNA, the CDR3 is TGCAGCGTGTCTACAGGGTTTGGCTACACCTTC.

This clonotype was seen ten or more times. The rearrangement links TRBV7-2 to TRBJ2-5; D call uncertain. V lost 6 bases to trimming and J lost 7 bases, with 21 bases between them. CDR3 length equals 15 residues. Germline lookup yields CDR1 SGHTA and CDR2 FQGNSA. CDR3 sequence: CASSPLRITVGTQYF. DNA for the CDR3: TGTGCCAGCAGTCCCCTCCGCATAACCGTCGGGACCCAGTACTTC.

This clonotype was found many times. The CDR3 DNA follows: TGCGCCAGCAGCTTGGTCGGGACAGGGGGCTCTGGCTACACCTTC. Its translation is CASSLVGTGGSGYTF. V and J are TRBV5-1 and TRBJ1-2; 12 nucleotides agree with TRBD1. Trimming took 0 bases from V and 7 from J; bases not matched to a gene: 4. The CDR3 has 15 amino acids. Germline CDR1 reads SGHRS; CDR2 reads YFSETQ.

In its sample, this clonotype was seen many times. This chain links TRBV20-1 with TRBJ1-2, with D maybe TRBD1 (5 bases). The CDR3 covers 13 residues. Germline V gives CDR1 DFQATT, CDR2 SNEGSKA (reference sequence). The CDR3 sequence is CDRGAGRLYGYTF. DNA of the CDR3: TGCGACCGTGGGGCAGGAAGATTATATGGCTACACCTTC.

This clonotype was seen at least ten times. The J gene is TRBJ1-2, the V gene TRBV7-9; 7 positions match TRBD1. This CDR3 comprises 15 residues. Germline lookup yields CDR1 SEHNR and CDR2 FQNEAQ (reference sequence). Trimming removed 5 bases from V and 2 bases from J; junction bases left unmatched: 8. The CDR3 loop reads CASSETGVLNYGYTF. The CDR3 nucleotides read TGTGCCAGCAGCGAAACAGGGGTCTTGAACTATGGCTACACCTTC.

This clonotype was seen ten or more times. CDR3 nucleotide sequence: TGCAGTGCTAGAGACCAATCAGGGGGGAAAAAACTGTTTTTT. Translated: CSARDQSGGKKLFF. This chain uses TRBV20-1 with TRBJ1-4, with TRBD1 matching 7 bases. Germline V lookup: CDR1 DFQATT, CDR2 SNEGSKA (reference sequence). The CDR3 consists of 14 residues. V lost 0 bases, J lost 9 bases, and 7 bases stayed unmatched.

Many counts were recorded for this clonotype. This chain links TRBV10-2 with TRBJ2-7; 7 nucleotides align to TRBD1. The CDR3 runs to 13 residues. Germline lookup yields CDR1 WSHSY and CDR2 SAAADI. The V gene end was trimmed by 10 bases and the J gene end by 4 bases; junction bases not matched to a gene: 10. In DNA, the CDR3 is TGCGCCACCCGGACAGGTTATTCGTACGAGCAGTACTTC. It translates to CATRTGYSYEQYF.

This clonotype showed up many times. This chain connects TRBV29-1 to TRBJ2-7, with unresolved D. This CDR3 region has 13 residues. The germline CDR1 and CDR2 sequences are SQVTM and ANQGSEA. Trimming took 4 bases from V and 0 from J, leaving 10 bases between them. The CDR3 reads CSVGASSSYEQYF. The CDR3, as DNA: TGCAGCGTTGGGGCCAGTAGCTCCTACGAGCAGTACTTC.

This clonotype came up many times. This chain uses TRBV20-1 with TRBJ2-7; D gene uncertain. Per germline, CDR1 DFQATT and CDR2 SNEGSKA (reference sequence). With 3 bases removed from V and 5 bases from J, the gap between germline ends came to 17 bases. This CDR3 has 14 residues. The CDR3 here is CSARGLATADEQYF. CDR3 coding DNA: TGCAGTGCTAGGGGGTTAGCTACAGCCGACGAGCAGTACTTC.

This clonotype was observed at least ten times. The chain carries TRBV6-2 or TRBV6-3 and TRBJ2-1, with a tentative D call TRBD2 (6 bases). The CDR3 extends over 14 amino acids. Germline V CDR1 and CDR2: MNHEY, SVGEGT. Trimming took off 10 bases at V and 8 bases at J, with 21 bases between the two ends. The CDR3 region is CATTRVGGGHEQFF. The CDR3 nucleotides read TGTGCCACCACGAGAGTGGGGGGTGGTCATGAGCAGTTCTTC.

There are many counts of this clonotype. This sequence joins TRBV7-3 and TRBJ2-2; D is unclear. Per germline, CDR1 SGHTA and CDR2 FQGTGA. This CDR3 comprises 14 residues. Trimming took off 2 bases at V and 7 bases at J, with 11 bases between the two ends. The CDR3 sequence: CASSLPALGGELFF. CDR3 nucleotides: TGTGCCAGCAGCTTACCAGCGCTCGGCGGGGAGCTGTTTTTT.

This clonotype appeared many times. The J gene is TRBJ2-2, the V gene TRBV10-3; 14 bases are a match to TRBD2. CDR1 and CDR2 (germline): ENHRY, SYGVKD. V lost 6 bases to trimming and J lost 0 bases; unmatched junction nucleotides: 3. The CDR3 runs to 17 residues. CDR3 bases: TGTGCCATCAGGAGGACTAGCGGGAGGTCGAACACCGGGGAGCTGTTTTTT. The encoded protein is CAIRRTSGRSNTGELFF.

This clonotype came up a few times. The junction and the germline gene differ at one end; a read error may be behind it. This rearrangement joins TRBV7-2 to TRBJ1-5; TRBD1 aligns across 7 bases. The CDR3 spans 14 residues. Germline CDR1 and CDR2: SGHTA and FQGNSA. The CDR3 sequence: CASSFTGDNQPQNF. The CDR3 DNA sequence: TGTGCCAGCAGTTTCACAGGGGACAATCAGCCCCAGAATTTT.

This clonotype was counted many times. The chain recombines TRBV5-6 with TRBJ1-3, with a tentative D call TRBD1 (6 bases). Germline V gene lookup returns CDR1 SGHDT and CDR2 YYEEEE. V shed 1 base and J shed 4 bases, with 12 bases lying between them. There are 15 residues in the CDR3. The chain's CDR3 is CASSLLAGGGNTIYF. CDR3 sequence (DNA): TGTGCCAGCAGCTTGTTAGCCGGGGGCGGAAACACCATATATTTT.

This clonotype occurred many times. This sequence joins TRBV12-3 or TRBV12-4 and TRBJ1-5; the D is unclear. This CDR3 is 17 amino acids long. Between the trimmed V and J ends, which lost 1 base and 1 base, there was a span of 14 bases. Here the CDR3 reads CASSLDVRGRSNQPQHF. CDR3 DNA sequence: TGTGCCAGCAGTTTAGATGTTAGAGGGCGGAGCAATCAGCCCCAGCATTTT.

There are many counts of this clonotype. This chain links TRBV5-1 with TRBJ1-2; 8 bases fit TRBD1. Looked up from germline, CDR1 is SGHRS and CDR2 is YFSETQ. The junction had 10 bases not matched to a gene; V was cut back by 4 bases and J by 8 bases. This CDR3 comprises 14 residues. The CDR3 reads CASSRSTGGGGYTF. The CDR3 coding sequence is TGCGCCAGCAGCAGATCAACAGGGGGTGGAGGCTACACCTTC. The full variable domain, rest sourced from reference TRBV5-1 and TRBJ1-2, is KAGVTQTPRYLIKTRGQQVTLSCSPISGHRSVSWYQQTPGQGLQFLFEYFSETQRNKGNFPGRFSGRQFSNSRSEMNVSTLELGDSALYLCASSRSTGGGGYTFGSGTRLTVV.

There are many counts of this clonotype. V usage is TRBV7-2 and J usage is TRBJ2-7; 8 bases agree with TRBD2. Trimming cost V 5 bases and J 0 bases; bases outside gene matches: 3. The V gene's germline CDR1 is SGHTA and CDR2 FQGNSA. The CDR3 is 14 amino acids. CDR3 coding DNA: TGTGCCAGCAGCGCCCGGGGGGGCTCCTACGAGCAGTACTTC. This gives the protein CASSARGGSYEQYF.

This clonotype was recorded at least ten times. The chain uses TRBV5-1 and TRBJ2-7; D tentatively fits TRBD1 or TRBD2 (5 bases each). Trimming pared 4 bases from V and 2 bases from J, leaving 10 bases between. CDR3 length: 13 amino acids. Germline CDR1 and CDR2: SGHRS and YFSETQ. CDR3 sequence: CASSEMGPYEQYF. The DNA for the CDR3 is TGCGCCAGCAGCGAGATGGGACCCTACGAGCAGTACTTC.

CDR3: CASSLVGNSNQPQHF. The CDR3 DNA is TGCGCCAGCAGCTTGGTTGGTAATAGCAATCAGCCCCAGCATTTT. This chain joins TRBV5-1 and TRBJ1-5; D remains unclear. The CDR3 length is 15 residues. V was cut by 0 bases and J by 0 bases, with 7 bases left in between. Germline V gene data show CDR1 as SGHRS and CDR2 as YFSETQ.

This clonotype was seen ten or more times. V usage is TRBV11-1 and J usage is TRBJ2-1; maybe TRBD1 (7 bases). The CDR3 loop spans 14 amino acids. V was clipped by 3 bases and J by 4 bases, with 10 bases between them. Germline V lookup: CDR1 SGHAT, CDR2 FQDESV (reference sequence). CDR3 loop: CASSFSGGYNEQFF. CDR3 bases: TGTGCCAGCAGCTTCTCAGGGGGGTACAATGAGCAGTTCTTC.

This clonotype was recorded many times. In DNA, the CDR3 is TGCAGCGCGAATTTAGACAGGCGGGGTGGCTACACCTTC. This codes for CSANLDRRGGYTF. This sequence joins TRBV29-1 and TRBJ1-2; D perhaps matches TRBD1 (6 bases). Germline CDR1 SQVTM, CDR2 ANQGSEA. Trimming took 7 bases from V and 7 from J, leaving 19 bases between them. The CDR3 runs 13 residues.

This clonotype was recorded at least ten times. The chain couples TRBV10-3 to TRBJ2-5; D remains ambiguous. Germline loops: CDR1 ENHRY, CDR2 SYGVKD. The CDR3 covers 14 residues. The ends were cut back, 0 bases at V and 1 base at J, with 6 bases in the middle. DNA of the CDR3: TGTGCCATCAGTGAGTCGTGGGGCCAAGAGACCCAGTACTTC. Residues: CAISESWGQETQYF.

This clonotype was picked up many times. The rearrangement joins TRBV6-5 to TRBJ2-7; the D is unclear. The CDR3 totals 14 residues. Trimming removed 6 bases from V and 0 bases from J, with 12 bases in between. In germline, CDR1 is MNHEY, CDR2 SVGAGI. The CDR3 protein is CASRLYSRSYEQYF. The CDR3 DNA is TGTGCCAGCAGGCTATATAGCCGCTCCTACGAGCAGTACTTC.

This clonotype was found many times. This sequence joins TRBV28 and TRBJ2-7; the match to TRBD2 covers 8 bases. This CDR3 is built from 15 residues. CDR1 and CDR2 (germline): MDHEN, SYDVKM. Trimming removed 7 bases from V and 1 base from J; junction bases left unmatched: 9. The CDR3 DNA follows: TGTGCCAGCACCGGGTCGGGAGGGCGTTCCTACGAGCAGTACTTC. Protein product: CASTGSGGRSYEQYF.

A few counts support this clonotype. The chain recombines TRBV5-1 with TRBJ2-7, with 8 bases identical to TRBD1. The CDR3 is made up of 15 amino acids. V shed 2 bases and J 0 bases; nucleotides not matched to a gene: 4. Germline values: CDR1 SGHRS, CDR2 YFSETQ. The CDR3 DNA reads as TGCGCCAGCAGCTTAACCGGACAGGGCTCCTACGAGCAGTACTTC. This codes for CASSLTGQGSYEQYF.

This clonotype occurred many times. The V and J genes are TRBV20-1 and TRBJ1-6; TRBD1 aligns across 7 bases. Germline trimming cut 0 bases from V and 6 bases from J; bases unmatched to any gene: 14. Germline CDR1 and CDR2: DFQATT and SNEGSKA (reference sequence). CDR3 length equals 18 residues. Here the CDR3 DNA reads TGCAGTGCTAGAGACAAGCTTCGAACGGGACAGCCTAATTCACCCCTCCACTTT. It codes for CSARDKLRTGQPNSPLHF.

Many counts were recorded for this clonotype. The rearrangement links TRBV27 to TRBJ2-3; 8 bases are shared with TRBD2. The germline V gene has CDR1 MNHEY and CDR2 SMNVEV (reference sequence). The CDR3 totals 17 residues. V lost 5 bases and J lost 1; bases outside the gene matches: 11. CDR3 sequence: CASSPQRGFRRTDTQYF. The DNA for the CDR3 is TGTGCCAGCAGTCCCCAGCGGGGGTTCCGTCGCACAGATACGCAGTATTTT.

This clonotype was counted at least ten times. V gene TRBV5-1 combines with J gene TRBJ2-1; 7 bases line up with TRBD2. CDR1 and CDR2 from the germline V gene are SGHRS and YFSETQ. V gave up 3 bases and J gave up 1 base; unmatched junction bases: 13. The CDR3 extends over 18 amino acids. The CDR3 DNA reads TGCGCCAGCAGCTCGGCTAGTGGGAGGGCCGGGTCCTACAATGAGCAGTTCTTC. Translating it yields CASSSASGRAGSYNEQFF.

At least ten counts were recorded for this clonotype. The genes are TRBV28 and TRBJ2-1, with D perhaps given as TRBD1 or TRBD2 (5 bases each). From germline, CDR1 is MDHEN and CDR2 SYDVKM. The CDR3 loop spans 13 amino acids. Trimming pared 4 bases from V and 5 bases from J, leaving 9 bases between. This chain's CDR3 is CASSYQGDNEQFF. The CDR3 DNA reads as TGTGCCAGCAGTTACCAGGGAGACAATGAGCAGTTCTTC.

This chain uses TRBV4-2 with TRBJ2-5; either TRBD1 or TRBD2 may supply D (5 bases each). The CDR3 has 14 amino acids. CDR1 and CDR2 (germline): LGHNA, YNFKEQ. Trimming pared 1 base from V and 1 base from J, leaving 7 bases between. The CDR3 reads CASSQVGTQETQYF. The CDR3 nucleotides are TGTGCCAGCAGCCAAGTAGGGACCCAAGAGACCCAGTACTTC.